This TCR beta chain was identified during a study of CXCR3-negative and CXCR3-positive naive CD8 T cells. This CDR3 region has 11 residues. The V gene's germline CDR1 is SQVTM and CDR2 ANQGSEA. Carrying UMI labels, the TRB cDNA libraries were prepared through 5' RACE. For each CDR3 protein, TCRdb gives one entry from its re-call of the 5' RACE reads, without DNA. The table lists fewer than 60,000 distinct CDR3 sequences, with around 20% in the top ten. The origin of this receptor is a human donor in good health. Some clones in this sample may be carry-over from other donors' samples. The genes are TRBV29-1 and TRBJ2-1; as DNA is missing, the TRBD1 call by TCRdb cannot be tested. Sequenced sample: memory CD8+ T cells from blood. The CDR3 sequence is CSVAQGREQFF.